This T cell receptor beta chain appears in the sequencing data of a study of cytomegalovirus exposure and HLA in healthy donors. Study-wide points: There were a few CMV-associated chains whose specificity for CMV antigens was confirmed in vitro.

Donors were drawn from the approximately 120-subject validation cohort, separate from the roughly 700-subject first cohort. In regard to this clone: Its antigen is still unknown.

Sequenced by immunoSEQ multiplex PCR; TCRdb stores in-frame clones only, minus some. The repertoire holds around 170,000 clones, with more than 75% as singletons. The CDR3 totals 13 residues. Trimming took off 7 bases at V and 6 bases at J, with 16 bases between the two ends. Per germline, CDR1 WSHSY and CDR2 SAAADI. The TCR was taken from a man between 18 and 35 years old in good health and CMV-seronegative. Specimen: PBMCs. This chain joins TRBV10-2 and TRBJ2-7, with D possibly being TRBD1 (5 bases). The CDR3 spells CASIGPGGAEQYF. CDR3 DNA sequence: TGCGCCAGCATCGGACCCGGTGGGGCCGAGCAGTACTTC.